This paragraph reports one T cell receptor beta chain. Its antigen is unknown. Per-base quality was not reported, and no clone a single base away is much larger than it. The entry originates in a study of graft-versus-host responses after intestinal transplantation (dated by TCRdb to about 2021). With respect to the entire study: Multivisceral, liver-intestinal, or isolated intestinal transplants were received by the recipients. All recipients received anti-thymocyte globulin induction followed by maintenance tacrolimus and steroids for 3 to 4 years. A peak of at least 4% donor T cells among recipient peripheral blood mononuclear cells was the definition used for donor T cell macrochimerism. The cohort enrolled 20 to 25 intestinal transplant recipients, one of whom was a retransplant, and 3 patients without pretransplant specimens were excluded. To identify alloreactive clones, pre-transplant mixed lymphocyte reaction products were sequenced and compared with unstimulated pre-transplant donor and recipient T cells. Samples from a few later patients were sequenced in-house on an Illumina MiSeq with MiXCR processing rather than by the commercial service. After intestinal transplantation, graft-versus-host and host-versus-graft alloreactive T cell clones were followed in the graft, circulation and bone marrow using bulk TCR-beta CDR3 sequencing. What the study reported, not specific to this receptor: GvH clones were detected in recipient bone marrow, and some appeared earlier in ileal mucosa or blood, consistent with an intestinal mucosal origin. Conclusions were limited by the relatively low number and heterogeneity of intestinal transplant patients. Early after transplant, peak levels of circulating GvH clones were found to be associated with declines in HvG clones. In the allografts of patients with donor T cell macrochimerism, GvH to HvG T cell clonal ratios were high.

In the first month after transplant, blood samples were collected up to 4 times, and after that at least monthly when available. The library was made by the immunoSEQ multiplex PCR assay. High-throughput TCR-beta CDR3 sequencing of genomic DNA from most patients was performed by Adaptive Biotechnologies. As for how the authors treated the data: TCR sequencing data were retrieved from Adaptive's ImmunoSEQ software for 15 to 20 patients, whereas a few other patients were processed with MiXCR and VDJtools. CDR3 nucleotide sequences shared between donor and recipient were removed because the origin of such sequences could not be assigned. To be classed as alloreactive, a clone needed at least 2-fold expansion over unstimulated cells and a minimum CFSE-low frequency of 0.002% (template counts) or 0.001% (read counts). Clones detected in sequenced pre-transplant spleen, lymph node, or MLR CFSE-low populations of the donor or recipient were defined as mappable. The cumulative frequency of alloreactive clones was calculated as a percentage of all sequences, weighted by copy number. TCRdb limited this immuneACCESS table to in-frame rearrangements with V and J called. A share of clones is missing; checked studies link under half to unresolved V genes, and the rest is unexplained. V and J calls and clone size are given by that table; D and trimming were obtained from the DNA. This sample has roughly 99,000 clones in its table, and around 86% of those were observed once. The ten top clones hold about 1.5% of the sample.

V and J are trimmed by 0 bases and 2 bases, and the gene matches miss 7 bases of the junction. The CDR3 starts with the cysteine, ends with the phenylalanine, and has 17 residues. CDR3 DNA is the only sequence kept; it has 51 bases, read in frame from the first base. The germline V gene gives CDR1 as MGHRA and CDR2 as YSYEKL. Recombination connected TRBV4-1 to TRBJ2-3; 8 of the junction bases match TRBD2. This clonotype was obtained from a human patient who received an intestinal transplant, so some T cells may come from the graft donor. The source was PBMCs, collected 255 days after intestinal transplant. The DNA sequence is TGCGCCAGCAGCCAAGATAAGAGTAGCGGGGTCACAGATACGCAGTATTTT. This yields the protein CASSQDKSSGVTDTQYF.